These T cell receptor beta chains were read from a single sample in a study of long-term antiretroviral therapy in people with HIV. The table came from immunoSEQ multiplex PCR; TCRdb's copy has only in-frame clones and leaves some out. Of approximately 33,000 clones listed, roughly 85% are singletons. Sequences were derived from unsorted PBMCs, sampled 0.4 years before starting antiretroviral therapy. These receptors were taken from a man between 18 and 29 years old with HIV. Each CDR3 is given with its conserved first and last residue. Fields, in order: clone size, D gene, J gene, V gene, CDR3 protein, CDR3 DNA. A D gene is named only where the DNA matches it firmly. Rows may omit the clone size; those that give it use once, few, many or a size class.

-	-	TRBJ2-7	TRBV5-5	CASSYWDGPYEQYF	TGTGCCAGCAGTTATTGGGACGGTCCCTACGAGCAGTACTTC
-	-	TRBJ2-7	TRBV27	CASSLSGGFYEQYF	TGTGCCAGCAGTTTATCCGGCGGATTCTACGAGCAGTACTTC
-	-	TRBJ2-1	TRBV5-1	CASSLVVGAAEQFF	TGCGCCAGCAGCTTGGTTGTGGGGGCGGCTGAGCAGTTCTTC
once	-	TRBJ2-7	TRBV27	CASSSLPQGGSYEQYF	TGTGCCAGCAGTTCGCTGCCCCAAGGGGGCTCCTACGAGCAGTACTTC
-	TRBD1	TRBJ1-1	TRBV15	CATSGTGATEAFF	TGTGCCACCAGCGGGACAGGGGCTACTGAAGCTTTCTTT
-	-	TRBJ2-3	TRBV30	CAWSLTTDTQYF	TGTGCCTGGAGTTTAACCACAGATACGCAGTATTTT
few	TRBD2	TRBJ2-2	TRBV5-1	CASSSGGPNTGELFF	TGCGCCAGCAGCAGCGGGGGACCGAACACCGGGGAGCTGTTTTTT
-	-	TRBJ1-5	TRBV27	CASSLHKVNQPQHF	TGTGCCAGCAGTCTCCACAAGGTCAATCAGCCCCAGCATTTT
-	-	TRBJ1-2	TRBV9	CASSLQSAPGQGNYGYTF	TGTGCCAGCAGCCTCCAGTCCGCCCCTGGGCAGGGTAACTATGGCTACACCTTC
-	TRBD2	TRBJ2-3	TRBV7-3	CASSPGLAGGQDTQYF	TGTGCCAGCAGCCCCGGACTAGCGGGGGGCCAAGATACGCAGTATTTT
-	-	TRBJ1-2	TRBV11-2	CASSENGYTF	TGTGCCAGCAGCGAAAATGGCTACACCTTC
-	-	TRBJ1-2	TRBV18	CASSRTEDYYGYTF	TGTGCCAGCTCTCGGACAGAGGACTACTATGGCTACACCTTC
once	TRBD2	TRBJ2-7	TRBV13	CASSFSTSGRAGEQYF	TGTGCCAGCAGCTTCTCGACTAGCGGGAGGGCCGGGGAGCAGTACTTC
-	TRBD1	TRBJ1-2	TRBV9	CASSVFPQNRGLNYGYTF	TGTGCCAGCAGCGTATTCCCACAAAACAGGGGACTCAACTATGGCTACACCTTC
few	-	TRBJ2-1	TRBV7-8	CASSLRAAGRLYNEQFF	TGTGCCAGCAGCTTACGGGCGGCAGGGAGGCTTTACAATGAGCAGTTCTTC
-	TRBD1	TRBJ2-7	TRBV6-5	CASSFSGTGGYEQYF	TGTGCCAGCAGTTTCTCCGGGACAGGGGGCTACGAGCAGTACTTC
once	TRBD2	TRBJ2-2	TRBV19	CASSRGLAGAGELFF	TGTGCCAGTAGTAGGGGACTAGCGGGAGCCGGGGAGCTGTTTTTT
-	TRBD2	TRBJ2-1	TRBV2	CASNGGTSLVGEQFF	TGTGCCAGCAATGGGGGGACTAGCCTGGTAGGTGAGCAGTTCTTC
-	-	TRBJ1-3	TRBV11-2	CASSRGGGGNTIYF	TGTGCCAGCAGCCGGGGGGGCGGTGGAAACACCATATATTTT
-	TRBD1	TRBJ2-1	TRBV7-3	CASSLMTGAYNEQFF	TGTGCCAGCAGCTTGATGACAGGGGCATACAATGAGCAGTTCTTC
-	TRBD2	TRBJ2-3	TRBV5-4	CASSLGSGGITDTQYF	TGTGCCAGCAGCTTGGGTAGCGGGGGGATCACAGATACGCAGTATTTT
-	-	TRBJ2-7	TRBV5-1	CASSLEVPYYEQYF	TGCGCCAGCAGCTTGGAGGTGCCCTACTACGAGCAGTACTTC
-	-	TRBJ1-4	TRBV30	CAWSRSGATNEKLFF	TGTGCCTGGAGTCGTTCGGGGGCAACTAATGAAAAACTGTTTTTT
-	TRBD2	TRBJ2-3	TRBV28	CASSPSGIGTDTQYF	TGTGCCAGCAGTCCCAGCGGGATAGGTACAGATACGCAGTATTTT
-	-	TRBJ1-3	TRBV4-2	CASSRLWLGVGNTIYF	TGTGCCAGCAGCCGCCTATGGTTGGGGGTTGGAAACACCATATATTTT
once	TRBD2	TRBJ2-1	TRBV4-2	CASSQLWEGNNNEQFF	TGTGCCAGCAGCCAATTATGGGAGGGCAACAACAATGAGCAGTTCTTC
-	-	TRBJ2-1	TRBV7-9	CASSLDGHEQFF	TGTGCCAGCAGCTTAGATGGCCATGAGCAGTTCTTC
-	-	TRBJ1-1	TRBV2	CAMGGLRTEAFF	TGTGCCATGGGGGGGCTTAGGACTGAAGCTTTCTTT
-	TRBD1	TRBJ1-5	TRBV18	CASSMGQGRNQPQHF	TGTGCCAGCTCCATGGGACAGGGGCGCAATCAGCCCCAGCATTTT
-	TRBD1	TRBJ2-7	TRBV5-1	CASRPTDRGSSYEQYF	TGCGCCAGCAGACCTACCGACAGGGGCAGCTCCTACGAGCAGTACTTC
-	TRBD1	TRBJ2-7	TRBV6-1	CASSDPGQGTSYEQYF	TGTGCCAGCAGTGACCCGGGACAGGGGACCTCCTACGAGCAGTACTTC
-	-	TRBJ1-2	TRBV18	CASSPNSQGWGYTF	TGTGCCAGCTCACCAAACAGCCAGGGTTGGGGCTACACCTTC
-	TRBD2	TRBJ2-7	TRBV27	CASSSFAGGGEQYF	TGTGCCAGCAGTTCCTTTGCGGGAGGCGGTGAGCAGTACTTC
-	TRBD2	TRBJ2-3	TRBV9	CASSGTSAADTQYF	TGTGCCAGCAGCGGGACTAGCGCAGCAGATACGCAGTATTTT
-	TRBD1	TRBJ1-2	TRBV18	CASSPGQGEGYGYTF	TGTGCCAGCTCACCTGGACAGGGGGAGGGATATGGCTACACCTTC
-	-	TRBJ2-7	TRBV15	CATSRDRGADEQYF	TGTGCCACCAGCAGAGATAGGGGGGCCGACGAGCAGTACTTC
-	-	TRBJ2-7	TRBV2	CASTRYEQYF	TGTGCCAGCACCCGATACGAGCAGTACTTC
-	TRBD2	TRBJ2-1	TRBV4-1	CASSPHGLAGYNEQFF	TGCGCCAGCAGCCCGCACGGACTAGCGGGGTACAATGAGCAGTTCTTC
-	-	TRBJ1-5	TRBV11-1	CASSRMTGQPQHF	TGTGCCAGCAGCCGAATGACCGGTCAGCCCCAGCATTTT
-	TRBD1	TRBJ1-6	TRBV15	CATSSSGQGDSPLHF	TGTGCCACCAGCAGTTCAGGACAGGGAGATTCACCCCTCCACTTT
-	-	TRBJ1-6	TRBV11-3	CASSRVRVLGPNSPLHF	TGTGCCAGCAGCCGGGTCCGGGTTTTAGGGCCAAATTCACCCCTCCACTTT
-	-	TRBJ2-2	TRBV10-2	CASSDPGQNTGELFF	TGCGCCAGCAGTGACCCGGGACAGAACACCGGGGAGCTGTTTTTT
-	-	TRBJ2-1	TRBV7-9	CASSLGDGRGFF	TGTGCCAGCAGCTTAGGTGACGGACGGGGGTTCTTC
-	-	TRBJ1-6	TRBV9	CASSVRPERGDSPLHF	TGTGCCAGCAGCGTCCGACCGGAGCGGGGGGATTCACCCCTCCACTTT
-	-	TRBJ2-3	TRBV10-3	CAISFGGAEDTQYF	TGTGCCATCAGCTTTGGGGGGGCAGAAGATACGCAGTATTTT